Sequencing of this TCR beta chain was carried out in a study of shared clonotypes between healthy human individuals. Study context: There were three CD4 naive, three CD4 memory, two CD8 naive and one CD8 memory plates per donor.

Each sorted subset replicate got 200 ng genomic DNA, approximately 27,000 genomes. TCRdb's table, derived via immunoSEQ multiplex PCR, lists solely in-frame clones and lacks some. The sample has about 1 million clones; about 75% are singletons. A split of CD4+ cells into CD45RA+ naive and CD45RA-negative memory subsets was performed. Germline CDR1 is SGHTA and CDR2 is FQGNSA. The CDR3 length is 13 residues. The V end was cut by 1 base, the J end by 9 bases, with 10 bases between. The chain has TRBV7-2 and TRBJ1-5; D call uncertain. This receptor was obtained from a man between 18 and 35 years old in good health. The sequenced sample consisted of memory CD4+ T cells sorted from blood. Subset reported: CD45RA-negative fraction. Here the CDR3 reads CASSLEGLLPQHF. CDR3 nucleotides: TGTGCCAGCAGCTTAGAAGGGTTGCTGCCCCAGCATTTT.